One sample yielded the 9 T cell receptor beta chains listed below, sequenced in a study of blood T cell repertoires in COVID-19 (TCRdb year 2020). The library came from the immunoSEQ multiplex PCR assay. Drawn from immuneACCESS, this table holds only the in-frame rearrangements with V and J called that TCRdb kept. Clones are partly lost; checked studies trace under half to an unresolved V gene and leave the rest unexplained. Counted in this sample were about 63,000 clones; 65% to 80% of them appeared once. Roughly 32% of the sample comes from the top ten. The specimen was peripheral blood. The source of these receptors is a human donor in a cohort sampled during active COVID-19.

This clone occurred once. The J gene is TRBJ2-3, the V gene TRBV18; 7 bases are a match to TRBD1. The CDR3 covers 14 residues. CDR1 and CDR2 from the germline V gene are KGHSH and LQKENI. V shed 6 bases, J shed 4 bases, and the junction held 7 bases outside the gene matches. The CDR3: CASSLDRVADTQYF. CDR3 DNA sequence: TGTGCCAGCTCCCTAGACAGGGTGGCAGATACGCAGTATTTT.

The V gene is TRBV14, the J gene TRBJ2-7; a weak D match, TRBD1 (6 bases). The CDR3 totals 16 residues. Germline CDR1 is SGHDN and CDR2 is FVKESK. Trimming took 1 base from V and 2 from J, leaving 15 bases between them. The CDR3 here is CASSQGGTGLTYEQYF. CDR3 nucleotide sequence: TGTGCCAGCAGCCAAGGCGGCACAGGGTTAACCTACGAGCAGTACTTC. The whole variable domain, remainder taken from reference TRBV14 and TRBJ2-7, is EAGVTQFPSHSVIEKGQTVTLRCDPISGHDNLYWYRRVMGKEIKFLLHFVKESKQDESGMPNNRFLAERTGGTYSTLKVQPAELEDSGVYFCASSQGGTGLTYEQYFGPGTRLTVT.

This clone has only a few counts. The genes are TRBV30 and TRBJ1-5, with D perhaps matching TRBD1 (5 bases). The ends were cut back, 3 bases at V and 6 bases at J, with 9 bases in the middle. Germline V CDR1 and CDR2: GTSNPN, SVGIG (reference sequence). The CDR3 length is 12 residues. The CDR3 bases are TGTGCCTGGAGCAGGGAGGGTCAGCCCCAGCATTTT. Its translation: CAWSREGQPQHF.

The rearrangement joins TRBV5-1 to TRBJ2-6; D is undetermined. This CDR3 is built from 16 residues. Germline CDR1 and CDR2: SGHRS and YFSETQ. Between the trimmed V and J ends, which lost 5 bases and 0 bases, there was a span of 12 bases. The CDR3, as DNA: TGCGCCAGCAGTTTGACTGCAAACTCTGGGGCCAACGTCCTGACTTTC. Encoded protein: CASSLTANSGANVLTF.

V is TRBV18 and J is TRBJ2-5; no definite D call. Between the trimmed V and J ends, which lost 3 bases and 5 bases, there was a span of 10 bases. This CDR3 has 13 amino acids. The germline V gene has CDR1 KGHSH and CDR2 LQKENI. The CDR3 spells CASSPSFAETQYF. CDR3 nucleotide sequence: TGTGCCAGCTCACCCTCCTTCGCGGAGACCCAGTACTTC.

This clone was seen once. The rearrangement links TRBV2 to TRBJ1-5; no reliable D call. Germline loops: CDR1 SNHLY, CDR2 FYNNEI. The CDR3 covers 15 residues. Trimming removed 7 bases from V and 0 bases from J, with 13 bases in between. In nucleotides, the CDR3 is TGTGCCAGCAAAACCACTAGAAATAGCAATCAGCCCCAGCATTTT. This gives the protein CASKTTRNSNQPQHF.

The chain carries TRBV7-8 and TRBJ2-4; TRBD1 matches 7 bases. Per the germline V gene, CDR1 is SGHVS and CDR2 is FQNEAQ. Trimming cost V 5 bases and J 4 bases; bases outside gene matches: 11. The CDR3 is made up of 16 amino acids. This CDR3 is CASSTGASKGKNIQYF. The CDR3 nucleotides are TGTGCCAGCAGCACAGGGGCTAGCAAGGGGAAAAACATTCAGTACTTC.

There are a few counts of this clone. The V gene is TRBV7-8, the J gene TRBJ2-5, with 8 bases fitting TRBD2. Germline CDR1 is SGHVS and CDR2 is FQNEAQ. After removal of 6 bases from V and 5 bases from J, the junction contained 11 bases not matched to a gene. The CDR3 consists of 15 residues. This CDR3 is CASSPSPSGGETQYF. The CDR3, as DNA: TGTGCCAGCAGTCCGTCCCCGAGCGGGGGTGAGACCCAGTACTTC.

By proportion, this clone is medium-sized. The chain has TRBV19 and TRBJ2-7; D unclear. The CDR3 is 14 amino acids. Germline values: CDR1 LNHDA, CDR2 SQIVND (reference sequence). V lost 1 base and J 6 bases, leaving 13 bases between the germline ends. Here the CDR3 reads CASSIASVSVEQYF. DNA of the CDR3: TGTGCCAGTAGTATAGCTTCCGTCTCGGTCGAGCAGTACTTC.